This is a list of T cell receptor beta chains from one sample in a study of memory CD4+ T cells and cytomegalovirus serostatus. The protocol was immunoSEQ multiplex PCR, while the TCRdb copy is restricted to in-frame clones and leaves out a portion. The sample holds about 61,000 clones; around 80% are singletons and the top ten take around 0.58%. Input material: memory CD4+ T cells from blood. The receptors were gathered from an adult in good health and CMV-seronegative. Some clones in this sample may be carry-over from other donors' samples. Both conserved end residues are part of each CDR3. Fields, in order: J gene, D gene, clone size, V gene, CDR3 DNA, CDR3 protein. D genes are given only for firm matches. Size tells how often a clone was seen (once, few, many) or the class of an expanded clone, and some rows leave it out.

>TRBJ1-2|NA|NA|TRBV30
TGTGCCTGGAGTTGGGCGCGCCTGATGGGCTACACCTTC
CAWSWARLMGYTF
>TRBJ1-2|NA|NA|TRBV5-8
TGTGCCAGCAGCTATCGGGGAAACTATGGCTACACCTTC
CASSYRGNYGYTF
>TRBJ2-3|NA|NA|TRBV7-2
TGTGCCAGCAAAAAAGAGGGGCTAGTAAGTGATACGCAGTATTTT
CASKKEGLVSDTQYF
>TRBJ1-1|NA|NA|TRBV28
TGTGCCAGCACCGGGATGGTGAACACTGAAGCTTTCTTT
CASTGMVNTEAFF
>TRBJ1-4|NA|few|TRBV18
TGTGCCAGCTCACTTCTCGGACGCGGGGCTAGAGAAAAACTGTTTTTT
CASSLLGRGAREKLFF
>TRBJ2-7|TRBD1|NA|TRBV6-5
TGTGCCAGCAGTTCCCGGACAGGGACCTACGAGCAGTACTTC
CASSSRTGTYEQYF
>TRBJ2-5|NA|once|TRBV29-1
TGCAGCGTACCAGGCCGGTGGTACCAAGAGACCCAGTACTTC
CSVPGRWYQETQYF
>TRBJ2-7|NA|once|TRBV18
TGTGCCAGCTCACCCCAGGCCAGTGGACAGAGGGCCTACGAGCAGTACTTC
CASSPQASGQRAYEQYF
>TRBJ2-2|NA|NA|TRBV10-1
TGCGCCAGCAGTGATTATGCGGGGACCGGGGAGCTGTTTTTT
CASSDYAGTGELFF
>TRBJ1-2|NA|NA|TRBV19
TGTGCCAGTAGTCGCGGACAGATGCTGTATGGCTACACCTTC
CASSRGQMLYGYTF
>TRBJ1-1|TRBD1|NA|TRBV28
TGTGCCAGCAGTTCTGGACAGGGGGGCACTGAAGCTTTCTTT
CASSSGQGGTEAFF
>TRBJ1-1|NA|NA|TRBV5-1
TGCGCCAGCAGCTTGGAGGGACCGGGTATGAACACTGAAGCTTTCTTT
CASSLEGPGMNTEAFF